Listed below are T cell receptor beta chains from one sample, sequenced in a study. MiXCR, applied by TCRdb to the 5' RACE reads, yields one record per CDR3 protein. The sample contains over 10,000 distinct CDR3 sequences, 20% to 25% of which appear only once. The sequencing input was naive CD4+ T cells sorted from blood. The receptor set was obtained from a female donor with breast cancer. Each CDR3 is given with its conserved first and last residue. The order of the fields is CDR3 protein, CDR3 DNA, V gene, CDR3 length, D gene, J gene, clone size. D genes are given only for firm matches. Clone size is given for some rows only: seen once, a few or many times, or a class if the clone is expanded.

CDR3aa: CASSANIGITTDTQYF; CDR3nt: TGTGCCAGCAGTGCCAATATCGGGATCACCACAGATACGCAGTATTTT; v_gene: TRBV6-1; len: 16; d_gene: -; j_gene: TRBJ2-3; abundance: many
CDR3aa: CASSEGQFNQPQHF; CDR3nt: TGTGCCAGCAGTGAAGGACAGTTCAATCAGCCCCAGCATTTT; v_gene: TRBV2; len: 14; d_gene: -; j_gene: TRBJ1-5; abundance: medium-sized
CDR3aa: CSATRAGADGEQYF; CDR3nt: TGCAGTGCTACTCGGGCAGGGGCAGATGGCGAGCAGTACTTC; v_gene: TRBV20-1; len: 14; d_gene: -; j_gene: TRBJ2-7; abundance: -
CDR3aa: CASSLRDGKNTEAFF; CDR3nt: TGCGCCAGCAGCCTAAGAGACGGGAAGAACACTGAAGCTTTCTTT; v_gene: TRBV5-1; len: 15; d_gene: -; j_gene: TRBJ1-1; abundance: few
CDR3aa: CASSFQSYNEQFF; CDR3nt: TGTGCCAGCAGCTTCCAGTCCTACAATGAGCAGTTCTTC; v_gene: TRBV7-6; len: 13; d_gene: -; j_gene: TRBJ2-1; abundance: -
CDR3aa: CASSSRRLAGVDTQYF; CDR3nt: TGTGCCAGCAGCTCGCGACGACTAGCGGGGGTTGATACGCAGTATTTT; v_gene: TRBV7-8; len: 16; d_gene: TRBD2; j_gene: TRBJ2-3; abundance: many
CDR3aa: CATSLGLGLNIQYF; CDR3nt: TGTGCCACCAGCTTGGGACTAGGGTTAAACATTCAGTACTTC; v_gene: TRBV15; len: 14; d_gene: TRBD2; j_gene: TRBJ2-4; abundance: -
CDR3aa: CASSLGPQGAEQYF; CDR3nt: TGTGCCAGCAGCTTAGGGCCCCAGGGGGCCGAGCAGTACTTC; v_gene: TRBV13; len: 14; d_gene: TRBD1; j_gene: TRBJ2-7; abundance: few
CDR3aa: CASRMAGPSYEQYF; CDR3nt: TGTGCCAGCAGAATGGCAGGTCCCTCCTACGAGCAGTACTTC; v_gene: TRBV28; len: 14; d_gene: -; j_gene: TRBJ2-7; abundance: -
CDR3aa: CASSQEQGRSSYEQYF; CDR3nt: TGCGCCAGCAGCCAAGAGCAGGGTAGGAGCTCCTACGAGCAGTACTTC; v_gene: TRBV4-1; len: 16; d_gene: -; j_gene: TRBJ2-7; abundance: many
CDR3aa: CASSYYSGVAEAFF; CDR3nt: TGTGCCAGCAGTTACTATTCCGGGGTCGCTGAAGCTTTCTTT; v_gene: TRBV6-5; len: 14; d_gene: -; j_gene: TRBJ1-1; abundance: many
CDR3aa: CASSPIPGQGKWITEAFF; CDR3nt: TGTGCCAGCAGCCCCATACCGGGACAGGGGAAGTGGATCACTGAAGCTTTCTTT; v_gene: TRBV7-9; len: 18; d_gene: TRBD1; j_gene: TRBJ1-1; abundance: medium-sized
CDR3aa: CAISESGLPSSGNTIYF; CDR3nt: TGTGCCATCAGTGAGTCGGGACTTCCCAGCTCTGGAAACACCATATATTTT; v_gene: TRBV10-3; len: 17; d_gene: -; j_gene: TRBJ1-3; abundance: -
CDR3aa: CSVAGRLYNEQFF; CDR3nt: TGCAGCGTTGCTGGCAGACTCTACAATGAGCAGTTCTTC; v_gene: TRBV29-1; len: 13; d_gene: -; j_gene: TRBJ2-1; abundance: many
CDR3aa: CASSYGGTGGQPQHF; CDR3nt: TGTGCCAGCAGTTACGGCGGGACAGGGGGTCAGCCCCAGCATTTT; v_gene: TRBV6-5; len: 15; d_gene: TRBD1; j_gene: TRBJ1-5; abundance: many
CDR3aa: CSARADSEAFF; CDR3nt: TGCAGTGCTAGAGCGGACAGTGAAGCTTTCTTT; v_gene: TRBV20-1; len: 11; d_gene: -; j_gene: TRBJ1-1; abundance: large
CDR3aa: CASSPWGGAGSPLHF; CDR3nt: TGCGCCAGCAGCCCATGGGGGGGCGCGGGATCACCCCTCCACTTT; v_gene: TRBV4-1; len: 15; d_gene: -; j_gene: TRBJ1-6; abundance: -
CDR3aa: CASSAIAGGNNEQFF; CDR3nt: TGTGCCAGCAGTGCAATAGCGGGAGGAAACAATGAGCAGTTCTTC; v_gene: TRBV27; len: 15; d_gene: TRBD2; j_gene: TRBJ2-1; abundance: many
CDR3aa: CASSESGRNTEAFF; CDR3nt: TGTGCCAGCAGTGAATCAGGGAGGAACACTGAAGCTTTCTTT; v_gene: TRBV25-1; len: 14; d_gene: -; j_gene: TRBJ1-1; abundance: medium-sized
CDR3aa: CASRWDLGGEQYF; CDR3nt: TGCGCCAGCAGGTGGGACCTCGGGGGCGAGCAGTACTTC; v_gene: TRBV5-1; len: 13; d_gene: -; j_gene: TRBJ2-7; abundance: medium-sized
CDR3aa: CASSQAAGDTQYF; CDR3nt: TGTGCCAGCAGTCAGGCAGCAGGGGATACGCAGTATTTT; v_gene: TRBV25-1; len: 13; d_gene: -; j_gene: TRBJ2-3; abundance: few